This TCR beta chain stems from a study of T cells in Graves' hyperthyroidism and ophthalmopathy. Study-level findings and limits: In blood, most of the thyroid clonotypes expanded above 0.001 were also present. Stable hyperthyroidism was separated from ophthalmopathy by a model based on 13 V-J features.

Amplification yielded TCR beta CDR3 regions, with RNA transcripts as the source. Researchers ran a first-round RT-PCR on the TCR CDR3 using the HTBI primer set. TCRdb independently ran MiXCR on the multiplex PCR reads; one entry per CDR3 protein. The sample includes about 380,000 distinct CDR3 sequences, approximately 13% of them seen just once. This clonotype was seen many times. Its antigen remains unknown. The clonotype was recovered from a young man with Graves' hyperthyroidism that later progressed to Graves' ophthalmopathy. Sequenced input: blood.

The CDR3 DNA follows: TGCAGTGCTAGAGGGACAGGGGGCAGTTGGAATCAGCCCCAGCATTTT. This codes for CSARGTGGSWNQPQHF. The rearrangement links TRBV20-1 to TRBJ1-5, with 11 bases matching TRBD1. CDR3 length: 16 amino acids. CDR1 is DFQATT, CDR2 SNEGSKA, per germline (reference sequence). V dropped 1 base and J dropped 4; count of bases not matched to a gene: 6.